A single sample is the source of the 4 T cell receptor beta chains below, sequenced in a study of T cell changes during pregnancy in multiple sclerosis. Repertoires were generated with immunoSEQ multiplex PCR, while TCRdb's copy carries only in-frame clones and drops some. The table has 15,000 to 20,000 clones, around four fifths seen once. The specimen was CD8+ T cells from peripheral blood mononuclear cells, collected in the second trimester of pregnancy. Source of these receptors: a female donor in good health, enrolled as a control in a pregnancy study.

CDR3 bases: TGTGCCAGCGGCACAGGGCCCGGCACTGAAGCTTTCTTT. This translates into CASGTGPGTEAFF. The chain is built from TRBV9 and TRBJ1-1; a weak D match, TRBD1 (6 bases). The germline V gene encodes CDR1 SGDLS and CDR2 YYNGEE. The V and J ends lost 7 bases and 4 bases respectively, with 14 bases between them. The CDR3 loop spans 13 amino acids.

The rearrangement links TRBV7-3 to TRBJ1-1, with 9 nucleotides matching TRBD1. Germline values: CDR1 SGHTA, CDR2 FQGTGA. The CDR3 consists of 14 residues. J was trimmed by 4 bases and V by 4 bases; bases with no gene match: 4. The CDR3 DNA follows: TGTGCCAGCAGCTCCGGACAGGGGAGCACTGAAGCTTTCTTT. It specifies CASSSGQGSTEAFF.

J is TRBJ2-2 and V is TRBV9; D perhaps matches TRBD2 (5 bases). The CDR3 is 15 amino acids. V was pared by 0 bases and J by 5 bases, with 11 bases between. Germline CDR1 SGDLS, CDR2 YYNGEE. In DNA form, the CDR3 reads TGTGCCAGCAGCGTAGCCGGGAACCCAACCGGGGAGCTGTTTTTT. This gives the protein CASSVAGNPTGELFF. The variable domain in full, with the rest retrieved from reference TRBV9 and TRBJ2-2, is DSGVTQTPKHLITATGQRVTLRCSPRSGDLSVYWYQQSLDQGLQFLIQYYNGEERAKGNILERFSAQQFPDLHSELNLSSLELGDSALYFCASSVAGNPTGELFFGEGSRLTVL.

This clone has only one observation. The CDR3 nucleotides are TGTGCCAGCAGCTTAAACTCCGGGGTCGGACCTTATGGCTACACCTTC. This encodes CASSLNSGVGPYGYTF. This chain uses TRBV7-9 with TRBJ1-2; D is unclear. This CDR3 comprises 16 residues. The V and J ends lost 2 bases and 5 bases respectively, with 18 bases between them. Germline CDR1 reads SEHNR; CDR2 reads FQNEAQ (reference sequence).